The 11 T cell receptor beta chains below come from one sample, sequenced in a study of blood T cell repertoires in COVID-19. Produced via immunoSEQ multiplex PCR; TCRdb's table is partial and in-frame only. This sample has about 190,000 clones, with approximately 84% found just once. The sample comprised PBMCs or T cells enriched from blood (not recorded which). All receptors derive from a woman aged 25-40 years who had recovered from COVID-19.

This rearrangement joins TRBV7-3 to TRBJ1-3, with D possibly being TRBD1 (5 bases). This CDR3 is 14 amino acids long. The germline V gene has CDR1 SGHTA and CDR2 FQGTGA. V was cut by 5 bases and J by 0 bases, with 8 bases left in between. CDR3 residues: CASSQDSSGNTIYF. CDR3 in DNA: TGTGCCAGCAGCCAAGACAGCTCTGGAAACACCATATATTTT.

The chain couples TRBV5-1 to TRBJ1-2; TRBD1 aligns across 11 bases. Germline lookup yields CDR1 SGHRS and CDR2 YFSETQ. After removal of 0 bases from V and 4 bases from J, the junction contained 5 bases not matched to a gene. The CDR3 length is 16 residues. CDR3 in DNA: TGCGCCAGCAGCTTGGCCCCGGGACAGGGGGTCTATGGCTACACCTTC. Translation gives CASSLAPGQGVYGYTF. The whole variable domain, remainder taken from reference TRBV5-1 and TRBJ1-2, is KAGVTQTPRYLIKTRGQQVTLSCSPISGHRSVSWYQQTPGQGLQFLFEYFSETQRNKGNFPGRFSGRQFSNSRSEMNVSTLELGDSALYLCASSLAPGQGVYGYTFGSGTRLTVV.

This sequence joins TRBV18 and TRBJ2-7; possible D gene TRBD1, 6 bases. This CDR3 has 14 residues. V dropped 3 bases and J dropped 6 bases, with 15 bases sitting between them. The V gene's germline CDR1 is KGHSH and CDR2 LQKENI. CDR3 sequence (DNA): TGTGCCAGCTCACCGGGAACAGGGTCTGGCGAGCAGTACTTC. Translation gives CASSPGTGSGEQYF.

For this clone: A much larger clone sits a single nucleotide away, making a read error possible. V is TRBV6-5 and J is TRBJ2-7; a possible D gene is TRBD2 (7 bases). The CDR3 totals 13 residues. From germline, CDR1 is MNHEY and CDR2 SVGAGI. The CDR3 DNA follows: TGTGCCAGCAAGCCCGCGGGGGCAGGGGAGCAGTGCGTC. Translating it yields CASKPAGAGEQCV.

This clone was observed a few times. The V call is TRBV4-1, the J call TRBJ1-1, with 8 bases matching TRBD1. The CDR3 runs to 12 residues. CDR1 is MGHRA, CDR2 YSYEKL, per germline. Trimming removed 4 bases from V and 6 bases from J; junction bases left unmatched: 1. The CDR3 loop is CASSLTGAEAFF. Written as DNA, the CDR3 is TGCGCCAGCAGCCTGACAGGGGCTGAAGCTTTCTTT.

The chain employs TRBV27 and TRBJ1-6; D may be TRBD1 (6 bases). Trimming shortened V by 4 bases and J by 7 bases, and 14 bases separated the two germline ends. The CDR3 is 15 residues long. Germline V gene data show CDR1 as MNHEY and CDR2 as SMNVEV (reference sequence). CDR3 nucleotides: TGTGCCAGCAGTTCCCTCCGACAGGTCAATTCACCCCTCCACTTT. Protein product: CASSSLRQVNSPLHF.

The chain has TRBV19 and TRBJ2-7; 8 bases agree with TRBD1. The length of the CDR3 is 16 residues. With V trimmed by 3 bases and J by 3 bases, 10 bases remained unmatched. Germline CDR1 LNHDA, CDR2 SQIVND (reference sequence). The CDR3 DNA follows: TGTGCCAGTAGTATGGGACAGGCTTATCCCATCTACGAGCAGTACTTC. Its protein is CASSMGQAYPIYEQYF. Supplemented by reference TRBV19 and TRBJ2-7, the full variable domain reads DGGITQSPKYLFRKEGQNVTLSCEQNLNHDAMYWYRQDPGQGLRLIYYSQIVNDFQKGDIAEGYSVSREKKESFPLTVTSAQKNPTAFYLCASSMGQAYPIYEQYFGPGTRLTVT.

This chain connects TRBV5-4 to TRBJ2-5; 10 bases align to TRBD2. The CDR3 totals 16 residues. V lost 3 bases, J lost 5 bases, and 10 bases stayed unmatched. In germline, CDR1 is SGHNT, CDR2 YYREEE (reference sequence). The CDR3: CASSSGLAEVSETQYF. As DNA, the CDR3 is TGTGCCAGCAGCTCCGGACTAGCGGAGGTGTCGGAGACCCAGTACTTC.

There are a few counts of this clone. The CDR3 DNA sequence: TGTGCCAGCGGCCCGCGACAGGGTGTGGGTGGCTACACCTTC. Its protein is CASGPRQGVGGYTF. The chain employs TRBV27 and TRBJ1-2; TRBD1 aligns across 7 bases. Germline-derived CDR1 and CDR2 are MNHEY and SMNVEV (reference sequence). The CDR3 extends over 14 amino acids. V was clipped by 8 bases and J by 7 bases; unmatched bases: 13.

The chain recombines TRBV19 with TRBJ1-4; maybe TRBD1 (5 bases). This CDR3 has 13 residues. From germline, CDR1 is LNHDA and CDR2 SQIVND (reference sequence). The ends were cut back, 7 bases at V and 8 bases at J, with 14 bases in the middle. CDR3 residues: CASTTGGEEKLFF. CDR3 coding DNA: TGTGCCAGTACTACAGGCGGGGAAGAAAAACTGTTTTTT.

The gene calls are TRBV5-8 and TRBJ2-5; TRBD2 aligns across 13 bases. From germline, CDR1 is SGHTS and CDR2 YDEGEE. The CDR3 extends over 16 amino acids. The V gene end was trimmed by 4 bases and the J gene end by 5 bases; junction bases not matched to a gene: 8. The CDR3 reads CASSPGLAGLIETQYF. The CDR3 DNA reads TGTGCCAGCAGCCCGGGACTAGCGGGGCTTATTGAGACCCAGTACTTC.